Listed below are T cell receptor beta chains from one sample, sequenced in a study of T cells expressing NK-cell markers. No DNA is given; TCRdb re-called the 5' RACE reads and lists each CDR3 protein once. Recorded for this sample: over 250,000 distinct CDR3 sequences. Specimen: blood T cells: a sorted CD56 or NKG2C T cell subset, CD4+ or CD8+ T cells, or bulk PBMC T cells (not recorded which). The receptor source for this set is a woman between 18 and 75 years old in good health. The CDR3 runs from the conserved cysteine through the conserved F or W. Each record gives: V gene, J gene, CDR3 protein.

>TRBV12-3/TRBV12-4|TRBJ1-1
CASSLGGWDTEAFF
>TRBV5-6|TRBJ2-1
CASSSGVGNEQFF
>TRBV20-1|TRBJ2-5
CSAWDYLYQETQYF
>TRBV12-3/TRBV12-4|TRBJ2-3
CASTWGGSVDTQYF
>TRBV29-1|TRBJ2-1
CSVGQGVDNEQFF
>TRBV5-1|TRBJ2-1
CASSLAPGGRGPSYNEQFF
>TRBV12-3/TRBV12-4|TRBJ2-5
CASSLPGTSGATQYF
>TRBV12-3/TRBV12-4|TRBJ1-5
CASSGGGDQPQHF
>TRBV12-3/TRBV12-4|TRBJ2-3
CASSHRGLALSTDTQYF
>TRBV20-1|TRBJ1-5
CSARGGENQPQHF
>TRBV19|TRBJ2-1
CASSRGQGGGSYEQFF
>TRBV4-2|TRBJ2-7
CASSRPGLSYEQYF
>TRBV29-1|TRBJ2-3
CSVVDSGRMDTQYF
>TRBV7-2|TRBJ1-2
CASSYDRGDYGYTF
>TRBV7-9|TRBJ2-7
CASSLQGGPSYEQYF
>TRBV20-1|TRBJ2-5
CSAPRVQETQYF
>TRBV4-1|TRBJ2-5
CASSQTPSGGPQETQYF
>TRBV7-3|TRBJ2-1
CASSSWGAEYNEQFF
>TRBV6-1|TRBJ1-4
CASSRKTATNEKLFF
>TRBV20-1|TRBJ2-3
CSAPGRTDTQYF
>TRBV2|TRBJ1-4
CASGQDEKLSF
>TRBV5-4|TRBJ2-1
CASSLLPGPRLGAHEQFF
>TRBV5-5|TRBJ2-5
CASSSSGATETQYF
>TRBV10-3|TRBJ2-1
CAISEGLGLAGGNEQFF
>TRBV19|TRBJ2-7
CASSIRFGVSSYEQYF
>TRBV10-1|TRBJ2-3
CASTGDSSTDTQYF
>TRBV20-1|TRBJ2-5
CSARPGTGQGTQYF
>TRBV28|TRBJ2-5
CASSFLALSGQETQYF
>TRBV20-1|TRBJ1-6
CSVQQGGSYNSPLHF
>TRBV5-1|TRBJ2-5
CASSTTPGQGMKETQYF
>TRBV10-2|TRBJ1-1
CASLGGAEAFF